These 24 T cell receptor beta chains came from one sample sequenced in a study of human T cells and chemical hapten exposure. TCRdb re-called the RACE reads with MiXCR, one entry per CDR3 protein. The sample contains 40,000 to 45,000 distinct CDR3 sequences, 3% to 4.5% of which appear only once. Time point in this sample: healthy volunteer bleed at 6 weeks. Extraction yielded total RNA from whole blood (unfractionated). The sequenced sample consisted of whole blood. These receptors were obtained from a human donor in good health. Some clones in this sample may be carry-over from other donors' samples.

This clonotype was found a few times. The gene calls are TRBV12-3 or TRBV12-4 and TRBJ1-4; unclear D gene. This CDR3 has 14 amino acids. Trimming took off 1 base at V and 6 bases at J, with 9 bases between the two ends. CDR3 sequence reads: CASSLGAWDEKLFF. CDR3 nucleotide sequence: TGTGCCAGCAGTTTAGGGGCTTGGGATGAAAAACTGTTTTTT.

The chain employs TRBV10-2 and TRBJ2-3; D may be TRBD1 or TRBD2 (6 bases each). The CDR3 spans 14 residues. The germline gives CDR1 WSHSY, CDR2 SAAADI. The ends were cut back, 10 bases at V and 3 bases at J, with 17 bases in the middle. The CDR3 coding sequence is TGCGCCACCCTGACGGGGGCGCGGACAGATACGCAGTATTTT. Translated, it gives CATLTGARTDTQYF.

This clonotype showed up just a few times. The chain has TRBV5-1 and TRBJ2-6; D unresolved. V lost 0 bases to trimming and J lost 4 bases, with 8 bases between them. Looked up from germline, CDR1 is SGHRS and CDR2 is YFSETQ. The CDR3 is 15 amino acids. This CDR3 reads CASSLGRYGANVLTF. The CDR3 DNA follows: TGCGCCAGCAGCTTGGGAAGGTACGGGGCCAACGTCCTGACTTTC.

This clonotype was detected ten times or more. The rearrangement uses TRBV12-3 or TRBV12-4 and TRBJ1-5; the D gene is possibly TRBD1 (5 bases). V shed 4 bases and J shed 0 bases, with 10 bases lying between them. The CDR3 totals 15 residues. Here the CDR3 DNA reads TGTGCCAGCAGTTCTGGACAAAATAGCAATCAGCCCCAGCATTTT. It codes for CASSSGQNSNQPQHF.

This clonotype was counted at least ten times. V usage is TRBV20-1 and J usage is TRBJ2-3; 10 bases fit TRBD2. Germline CDR1 and CDR2: DFQATT and SNEGSKA (reference sequence). The CDR3 runs to 17 residues. The junction had 10 bases not matched to a gene; V was cut back by 3 bases and J by 1 base. The CDR3 here is CSARSVHSGRRTDTQYF. CDR3 sequence (DNA): TGCAGTGCTAGGTCCGTTCATAGCGGGAGGCGCACAGATACGCAGTATTTT.

This clonotype showed up many times. The J gene is TRBJ2-1, the V gene TRBV24-1, with D tentatively TRBD1 (5 bases). This CDR3 is 15 amino acids long. Germline CDR1 reads KGHDR; CDR2 reads SFDVKD. The V and J ends lost 5 bases and 6 bases respectively, with 16 bases between them. CDR3 nucleotides: TGTGCCACCAGTGGGGATGCTACAGGTTTCAATGAGCAGTTCTTC. It translates to CATSGDATGFNEQFF.

This clonotype was seen ten or more times. This rearrangement joins TRBV2 to TRBJ1-5, with D possibly TRBD1 on 5 matching bases. The length of the CDR3 is 14 residues. V lost 7 bases, J lost 6 bases, and 16 bases lay in between. Germline V gives CDR1 SNHLY, CDR2 FYNNEI. The CDR3 nucleotides are TGTGCCAGCAAACGAAGGGGTGACTCTCAGCCCCAGCATTTT. It specifies CASKRRGDSQPQHF.

This clonotype was seen only a few times. The CDR3, as DNA: TGTGCCAGCAGTCCCCCGGCCAAAAACATTCAGTACTTC. Its protein product is CASSPPAKNIQYF. The chain carries TRBV28 and TRBJ2-4, with unresolved D. Germline values: CDR1 MDHEN, CDR2 SYDVKM. V was clipped by 5 bases and J by 1 base, with 6 bases between them. The CDR3 runs 13 residues.

This clonotype has a count of ten or more. The genes are TRBV6-1 and TRBJ2-7, with D perhaps matching TRBD1 (6 bases). Germline V CDR1 and CDR2: MNHNS, SASEGT. This CDR3 region has 14 residues. V lost 3 bases to trimming and J lost 4 bases, with 13 bases between them. The CDR3 spells CASSDTTGPYEQYF. CDR3 in DNA: TGTGCCAGCAGTGATACTACAGGGCCTTACGAGCAGTACTTC.

This clonotype was counted ten times or more. The chain carries TRBV12-3 or TRBV12-4 and TRBJ2-7, with TRBD1 matching 7 bases. Losses at the gene ends were 5 bases for V and 2 bases for J; bases not matched to a gene: 3. This CDR3 has 13 residues. DNA for the CDR3: TGTGCCAGCAGTCGACAGGGCCCCTACGAGCAGTACTTC. This codes for CASSRQGPYEQYF.

This clonotype was observed many times. This chain connects TRBV20-1 to TRBJ1-4; D is possibly TRBD1 (5 bases). Germline V CDR1 and CDR2: DFQATT, SNEGSKA (reference sequence). The ends were cut back, 6 bases at V and 8 bases at J, with 22 bases in the middle. This CDR3 region has 15 residues. This CDR3 is CSAPTFEGRSEKLFF. The CDR3 DNA reads TGCAGTGCCCCTACGTTTGAGGGGCGGTCAGAAAAACTGTTTTTT.

This clonotype showed up many times. The chain uses TRBV7-2 and TRBJ2-5, with D unclear. The CDR3 extends over 14 amino acids. Germline V gene sequence: CDR1 SGHTA, CDR2 FQGNSA. Between the trimmed V and J ends, which lost 2 bases and 2 bases, there was a span of 9 bases. The CDR3 DNA sequence: TGTGCCAGCAGCTTATCCCGCTTACAAGAGACCCAGTACTTC. This gives the protein CASSLSRLQETQYF.

This clonotype has at least ten counts. V is TRBV27 and J is TRBJ2-1; 7 nucleotides align to TRBD2. Germline lookup yields CDR1 MNHEY and CDR2 SMNVEV (reference sequence). The CDR3 consists of 16 residues. The junction had 13 bases not matched to a gene; V was cut back by 7 bases and J by 4 bases. CDR3 loop: CASIPTSSSSYNEQFF. CDR3 nucleotide sequence: TGTGCCAGCATCCCGACTAGCTCTTCTTCGTACAATGAGCAGTTCTTC.

There are many counts of this clonotype. The rearrangement links TRBV7-9 to TRBJ2-7; no firm D call. V was trimmed by 2 bases and J by 5 bases, leaving 7 bases between them. The CDR3 extends over 12 amino acids. The V gene's germline CDR1 is SEHNR and CDR2 FQNEAQ (reference sequence). DNA for the CDR3: TGTGCCAGCAGCTTAAGAACCCACGAGCAGTACTTC. This encodes CASSLRTHEQYF.

This clonotype was seen many times. The V gene is TRBV9, the J gene TRBJ2-5; D may be TRBD2 (5 bases). CDR3 length: 15 residues. The germline CDR1 and CDR2 sequences are SGDLS and YYNGEE. V was pared by 0 bases and J by 5 bases, with 14 bases between. The CDR3 region has the DNA TGTGCCAGCAGCGTAGGAGGAGGATTACAGGAGACCCAGTACTTC. This codes for CASSVGGGLQETQYF.

This chain connects TRBV20-1 to TRBJ1-2, with 8 bases lining up with TRBD1. The CDR3 runs to 15 residues. Per the germline V gene, CDR1 is DFQATT and CDR2 is SNEGSKA (reference sequence). With 5 bases clipped from V and 2 bases from J, the junction kept 10 bases outside the gene matches. The CDR3 here is CSAGGGRQGNYGYTF. DNA of the CDR3: TGCAGTGCTGGGGGAGGGAGACAGGGGAACTATGGCTACACCTTC.

The sample holds many counts of this clonotype. This chain joins TRBV30 and TRBJ2-1; unclear D gene. The CDR3 consists of 11 residues. Trimming took 3 bases from V and 13 from J, leaving 13 bases between them. From germline, CDR1 is GTSNPN and CDR2 SVGIG (reference sequence). CDR3: CAWSPGGNQFF. CDR3 bases: TGTGCCTGGAGCCCTGGCGGCAACCAGTTCTTC.

This clonotype was recorded many times. This rearrangement joins TRBV28 to TRBJ1-1; unclear D gene. The germline CDR1 and CDR2 sequences are MDHEN and SYDVKM. Trimming cost V 3 bases and J 9 bases, with 11 bases left between them. The CDR3 has 12 residues. CDR3 residues: CASSFGQPKAFF. CDR3 sequence (DNA): TGTGCCAGCAGTTTTGGGCAGCCAAAAGCTTTCTTT.

This clonotype has a count of ten or more. J is TRBJ2-3 and V is TRBV20-1; the D gene could be TRBD1 or TRBD2 (5 bases each). The CDR3 extends over 16 amino acids. CDR1 and CDR2 from the germline V gene are DFQATT and SNEGSKA (reference sequence). The V end lost 6 bases, the J end lost 9 bases, and 28 bases lay between the germline ends. The CDR3 spells CSAEGFGTVKAETQYF. In nucleotides, the CDR3 is TGCAGTGCAGAAGGATTCGGGACCGTCAAAGCGGAGACGCAGTATTTT.

V gene TRBV18 combines with J gene TRBJ1-4; D gene uncertain. Germline CDR1 and CDR2: KGHSH and LQKENI. V dropped 2 bases and J dropped 8 bases, with 12 bases sitting between them. The CDR3 covers 14 residues. The CDR3 DNA reads TGTGCCAGCTCACCATATTCCCGTGCAGAAAAACTGTTTTTT. Translating it yields CASSPYSRAEKLFF. The full variable domain, in which reference TRBV18 and TRBJ1-4 provide the parts outside the CDR3, is NAGVMQNPRHLVRRRGQEARLRCSPMKGHSHVYWYRQLPEEGLKFMVYLQKENIIDESGMPKERFSAEFPKEGPSILRIQQVVRGDSAAYFCASSPYSRAEKLFFGSGTQLSVL.

This CDR3 is CASSAWTVPSLEAFF. Here the CDR3 DNA reads TGTGCCAGTAGTGCCTGGACGGTTCCCTCCCTTGAAGCTTTCTTT. The genes are TRBV19 and TRBJ1-1; the D is unclear. Germline V gives CDR1 LNHDA, CDR2 SQIVND (reference sequence). The V and J ends lost 5 bases and 7 bases respectively, with 20 bases between them. CDR3 size: 15 residues.

This clonotype was observed many times. The chain couples TRBV15 to TRBJ1-5, with a possible D match to TRBD1 (6 bases). This CDR3 spans 15 amino acids. V was pared by 5 bases and J by 4 bases, with 15 bases between. The germline V gene has CDR1 LNHNV and CDR2 YYDKDF (reference sequence). The CDR3 loop reads CATSDSGARNQPQHF. The CDR3 DNA is TGTGCCACCAGCGATTCAGGGGCGAGGAATCAGCCCCAGCATTTT.

This clonotype has a count of ten or more. V is TRBV20-1 and J is TRBJ2-3; the match to TRBD2 covers 10 bases. J was trimmed by 2 bases and V by 7 bases; bases with no gene match: 6. There are 14 residues in the CDR3. The germline CDR1 and CDR2 sequences are DFQATT and SNEGSKA (reference sequence). The chain's CDR3 is CSVRTSGVTDTQYF. In nucleotides, the CDR3 is TGCAGTGTTCGGACTAGCGGAGTCACAGATACGCAGTATTTT.

This clonotype was seen repeatedly, ten times or more. The chain has TRBV6-1 and TRBJ2-5; maybe TRBD1 (5 bases). Germline CDR1 is MNHNS and CDR2 is SASEGT. The CDR3 is 16 residues long. Trimming shortened V by 0 bases and J by 2 bases, and 13 bases separated the two germline ends. The DNA for the CDR3 is TGTGCCAGCAGTGAAGCGCAGGGAACGGCTCAAGAGACCCAGTACTTC. Translation: CASSEAQGTAQETQYF.